Each of the 11 T cell receptor beta chains below was sequenced from the same sample in a study of T cells in Graves' hyperthyroidism and ophthalmopathy. Amplification of TCR beta CDR3 regions used RNA as the template. First-round RT-PCR of the TCR CDR3 relied on the HTBI primer set. TCRdb reprocessed the multiplex PCR reads via MiXCR and lists one record per CDR3 protein. The sample records approximately 690,000 distinct CDR3 sequences, around 20% being singletons. What was sequenced was blood. The source of these receptors is a man aged 25-45 years with Graves' ophthalmopathy.

This clonotype was seen more than once but under ten times. This chain uses TRBV4-1 with TRBJ2-3, with TRBD2 as a possible D gene (6 bases). V dropped 5 bases and J dropped 5 bases, with 17 bases sitting between them. The CDR3 has 15 amino acids. Germline CDR1 MGHRA, CDR2 YSYEKL. CDR3 sequence reads: CASSSQTRGVDTQYF. The CDR3 nucleotides read TGCGCCAGCAGCTCGCAGACTAGAGGGGTAGATACGCAGTATTTT.

This sequence joins TRBV12-5 and TRBJ2-1; 9 nucleotides match TRBD1. This CDR3 has 15 amino acids. The germline gives CDR1 LGHNT, CDR2 FRNRAP. V shed 5 bases, J shed 4 bases, and the junction held 6 bases outside the gene matches. CDR3 region: CASGLGGTGYNEQFF. In nucleotides, the CDR3 is TGTGCTAGTGGTCTAGGGGGGACAGGGTACAATGAGCAGTTCTTC. The full variable domain, with the rest looked up from reference TRBV12-5 and TRBJ2-1, is DARVTQTPRHKVTEMGQEVTMRCQPILGHNTVFWYRQTMMQGLELLAYFRNRAPLDDSGMPKDRFSAEMPDATLATLKIQPSEPRDSAVYFCASGLGGTGYNEQFFGPGTRLTVL.

This clonotype was detected many times. This chain uses TRBV3-1 with TRBJ2-1; D might be TRBD1 or TRBD2, each matching 5 bases. Germline CDR1 LGHDT, CDR2 YNNKEL (reference sequence). V lost 6 bases, J lost 5 bases, and 20 bases lay in between. CDR3 length: 16 residues. CDR3 DNA sequence: TGTGCCAGCAGTCCTGCTGGGACGATGGGGCACAATGAGCAGTTCTTC. Translated: CASSPAGTMGHNEQFF.

V and J are TRBV5-6 and TRBJ1-5; 8 nucleotides agree with TRBD1. J was trimmed by 7 bases and V by 2 bases; bases with no gene match: 8. This CDR3 region has 15 residues. Germline CDR1 is SGHDT and CDR2 is YYEEEE. CDR3 in DNA: TGTGCCAGCAGCTTCGGGACAGGCCGATTACAGCCCCAGCATTTT. It codes for CASSFGTGRLQPQHF.

CDR3 region: CSARFIAGGRSYNEQFF. The CDR3 DNA follows: TGCAGTGCTAGATTCATAGCTGGGGGAAGGTCCTACAATGAGCAGTTCTTC. V usage is TRBV20-1 and J usage is TRBJ2-1; the D call may be TRBD1 or TRBD2 (5 bases each). Between the trimmed V and J ends, which lost 2 bases and 1 base, there was a span of 18 bases. Germline V gives CDR1 DFQATT, CDR2 SNEGSKA (reference sequence). This CDR3 contains 17 residues.

The V call is TRBV6-5, the J call TRBJ1-1; 7 nucleotides align to TRBD1. This CDR3 spans 14 amino acids. J was trimmed by 5 bases and V by 5 bases; bases with no gene match: 8. The germline V gene encodes CDR1 MNHEY and CDR2 SVGAGI. The CDR3 loop is CASSHLSQGTEAFF. The CDR3 DNA is TGTGCCAGCAGTCACCTATCACAGGGGACTGAAGCTTTCTTT.

This clonotype was seen at least ten times. The chain recombines TRBV24-1 with TRBJ2-7; 8 nucleotides agree with TRBD1. Germline CDR1 is KGHDR and CDR2 is SFDVKD. Trimming took 6 bases from V and 5 from J; bases not matched to a gene: 23. This CDR3 has 19 residues. The CDR3 reads CATSSSKPATDRGRNEQYF. In nucleotides, the CDR3 is TGTGCCACCAGTTCCTCCAAACCCGCGACCGACAGGGGTCGAAACGAGCAGTACTTC.

The V gene is TRBV14, the J gene TRBJ1-5; D not resolved. CDR1 and CDR2 (germline): SGHDN, FVKESK. The V end was cut by 4 bases, the J end by 6 bases, with 16 bases between. CDR3 length equals 15 residues. This CDR3 reads CASSRPLLIVQPQHF. The CDR3 coding sequence is TGTGCCAGCAGCCGCCCTCTCCTTATTGTTCAGCCCCAGCATTTT.

In this sample, this clonotype turned up many times. The rearrangement joins TRBV7-2 to TRBJ1-5, with TRBD1 as a possible D gene (6 bases). From germline, CDR1 is SGHTA and CDR2 FQGNSA. This CDR3 is built from 16 residues. Trimming left V 5 bases short and J 1 base short, with 15 bases between. The DNA for the CDR3 is TGTGCCAGCAGCCCGCGCGACAGGACCAGCAATCAGCCCCAGCATTTT. Protein: CASSPRDRTSNQPQHF.

This chain links TRBV7-9 with TRBJ1-1; weak D call: TRBD1 (6 bases). Germline lookup yields CDR1 SEHNR and CDR2 FQNEAQ (reference sequence). Trimming left V 5 bases short and J 11 bases short, with 21 bases between. CDR3 length: 14 amino acids. In DNA form, the CDR3 reads TGTGCCAGCAGCCAGACGGGGGCCACCCGGGAGGCTTTCTTT. It is translated as CASSQTGATREAFF. Full variable domain (missing parts from reference TRBV7-9 and TRBJ1-1): DTGVSQNPRHKITKRGQNVTFRCDPISEHNRLYWYRQTLGQGPEFLTYFQNEAQLEKSRLLSDRFSAERPKGSFSTLEIQRTEQGDSAMYLCASSQTGATREAFFGQGTRLTVV.

The rearrangement uses TRBV28 and TRBJ1-3; maybe TRBD1 (6 bases). V shed 4 bases and J shed 3 bases, with 10 bases lying between them. CDR3 length: 14 amino acids. Germline V lookup: CDR1 MDHEN, CDR2 SYDVKM. The CDR3 DNA is TGTGCCAGCAGTTCAGGGGTGGTTGGAAACACCATATATTTT. Amino acid sequence: CASSSGVVGNTIYF.